The 18 T cell receptor beta chains in this list originate from one sample, sequenced in a study of metastatic and nonmetastatic thyroid tumors. TCRdb redid the clone calls on the PCR reads using MiXCR. Altogether about 69,000 clones are present, 12% to 15% being singletons, with the ten largest covering about 7%. All patients reached thyroid surgery having received no treatment beforehand. The material sequenced was blood. The source is a male donor with papillary thyroid cancer or a benign thyroid nodule (not recorded which). Some clones in this sample may be carry-over from other donors' samples.

This clone was seen a handful of times. The chain links TRBV6-1 to TRBJ2-7, with 8 nucleotides matching TRBD1. This CDR3 is built from 16 residues. CDR1 and CDR2 (germline): MNHNS, SASEGT. The CDR3 is CESSEAPGQVIYEQYV. DNA for the CDR3: TGTGAAAGCAGTGAAGCGCCGGGACAGGTCATTTACGAGCAGTACGTC.

This clone was recorded at least ten times. Relative to the germline gene, one junction end is altered; a read error may explain this. This CDR3 reads CASSLIPGTNDEQFF. The DNA for the CDR3 is TGTGCTAGCAGCCTAATTCCCGGGACGAATGATGAGCAGTTCTTC. The chain uses TRBV7-7 and TRBJ2-1, with D tentatively TRBD1 or TRBD2 (5 bases each). The CDR3 extends over 15 amino acids. The germline CDR1 and CDR2 sequences are SSHAT and FNYEAQ (reference sequence).

V gene TRBV24-1 combines with J gene TRBJ1-1; no reliable D call. Germline V CDR1 and CDR2: KGHDR, SFDVKD. Deletions cut 5 bases from V and 1 base from J, with 4 bases between. CDR3 length: 12 amino acids. The CDR3 region is CATSVGNTEAFF. CDR3 nucleotides: TGTGCCACCAGTGTGGGGAACACTGAAGCTTTCTTT.

As for this clone: A single base separates this from a much larger clone, so it may be a read error. The chain couples TRBV7-2 to TRBJ2-7; 9 positions match TRBD1. The CDR3 runs to 14 residues. Trimming took 4 bases from V and 7 from J; bases not matched to a gene: 8. Germline assignment: CDR1 SGHTA and CDR2 FQGNSA. The CDR3 here is CTSSSRTGVREQYF. The CDR3, as DNA: TGTACCAGCAGCTCCAGGACAGGGGTACGAGAGCAGTACTTC.

This clone was seen at least ten times. The rearrangement joins TRBV20-1 to TRBJ2-7; either TRBD1 or TRBD2 may fit D (5 bases each). The V end lost 0 bases, the J end lost 0 bases, and 12 bases lay between the germline ends. This CDR3 is built from 15 residues. CDR1 and CDR2 from the germline V gene are DFQATT and SNEGSKA (reference sequence). CDR3 region: CSARDSAGSSYEQYV. The CDR3 DNA follows: TGCAGTGCTAGAGATTCGGCAGGGAGCTCCTACGAGCAGTACGTC.

By share, this clone counts as medium-sized (0.01 to 0.1%). The chain couples TRBV6-4 to TRBJ2-1; 7 positions match TRBD1. This CDR3 comprises 15 residues. Germline V gene lookup returns CDR1 MRHNA and CDR2 SNTAGT. The V and J ends lost 3 bases and 6 bases, in that order; junction bases with no gene match: 8. DNA of the CDR3: TGTGCCAGCAGTGATGGGGACAGCCTTCCCAATGAGCAGTTCTTC. It specifies CASSDGDSLPNEQFF.

The sample holds many counts of this clone. CDR3 in amino acids: CASSQGSGSSTGELFF. The DNA of the CDR3 is TGTGCCAGCAGCCAAGGAAGCGGGAGTTCAACCGGGGAGCTGTTTTTT. The chain carries TRBV4-2 and TRBJ2-2, with 8 bases aligning to TRBD2. Germline CDR1 is LGHNA and CDR2 is YNFKEQ. V dropped 1 base and J dropped 5; count of bases not matched to a gene: 6. The length of the CDR3 is 16 residues.

This clone has at least ten counts. The chain combines TRBV7-9 with TRBJ2-1; D perhaps matches TRBD2 (6 bases). The CDR3 is 15 amino acids. Per germline, CDR1 SEHNR and CDR2 FQNEAQ (reference sequence). V gave up 5 bases and J gave up 6 bases, with 17 bases separating them. The CDR3 sequence: CASSHLARKGNEQFF. CDR3 nucleotides: TGTGCCAGCAGCCATCTAGCGAGGAAGGGCAATGAGCAGTTCTTC.

Points on this clone: An end of the junction does not agree with germline; a read error may underlie this. The V and J genes are TRBV5-6 and TRBJ2-1; TRBD2 is a possible D gene (6 bases). This CDR3 comprises 13 residues. Per germline, CDR1 SGHDT and CDR2 YYEEEE. The CDR3 sequence is CASSRLVDREQSF. The CDR3 DNA follows: TGTGCCAGCAGCCGTTTGGTGGATCGGGAGCAGTCCTTC.

Concerning this clone: At one end the junction does not follow the germline gene, possibly because of a read error. Other DNA sequences in this specimen translate into the identical CDR3. The CDR3 DNA is TGTGCCAGCAGCGCGCCGGGACAGGGACACACAGGGGAGCCGTTTTTT. This gives the protein CASSAPGQGHTGEPFF. The genes are TRBV9 and TRBJ2-2, with 9 bases fitting TRBD1. This CDR3 is 16 amino acids long. Germline V lookup: CDR1 SGDLS, CDR2 YYNGEE.

This chain connects TRBV20-1 to TRBJ2-3, with no clear D. This CDR3 contains 12 residues. The V gene's germline CDR1 is DFQATT and CDR2 SNEGSKA (reference sequence). The CDR3 loop reads CTLESWADTQYF. In DNA, the CDR3 is TGCACCCTAGAAAGTTGGGCAGATACGCAGTATTTT.

This chain joins TRBV3-1 and TRBJ1-5; D remains ambiguous. Trimming took off 2 bases at V and 6 bases at J, with 11 bases between the two ends. CDR1 and CDR2 (germline): LGHDT, YNNKEL (reference sequence). The CDR3 totals 14 residues. This chain's CDR3 is CASSQTGAGQPQHF. CDR3 coding DNA: TGTGCCAGCAGCCAAACGGGAGCGGGTCAGCCCCAGCATTTT.

Many counts were recorded for this clone. The J gene is TRBJ2-7, the V gene TRBV6-2 or TRBV6-3; 10 nucleotides align to TRBD2. Germline-derived CDR1 and CDR2 are MNHEY and SVGEGT. The CDR3 has 16 residues. J gave up 1 base and V 5 bases, and 8 bases lay outside the gene matches. In DNA form, the CDR3 reads TGTGCCAGCAGTAATCTCGGACTAGCGGAATCCTACGAGCAGTACTTC. Translating gives CASSNLGLAESYEQYF.

This clone was seen at least ten times. The chain links TRBV5-1 to TRBJ2-3; the D call may be TRBD1 or TRBD2 (5 bases each). Germline V CDR1 and CDR2: SGHRS, YFSETQ. This CDR3 is 16 amino acids long. Trimming removed 7 bases at V and 1 base at J, with 19 bases between. Here the CDR3 reads CASGSTGRGGTDTQYF. The DNA of the CDR3 is TGCGCCAGCGGTTCGACGGGGCGAGGGGGCACAGATACGCAGTATTTT.

This clone was found many times. The CDR3: CASSHPTGMAAEAFF. The CDR3 DNA follows: TGTGCCAGCAGCCACCCGACAGGAATGGCGGCTGAAGCTTTCTTT. The V call is TRBV6-1, the J call TRBJ1-1; maybe TRBD1 (6 bases). Trimming removed 6 bases at V and 6 bases at J, with 20 bases between. Germline CDR1 is MNHNS and CDR2 is SASEGT. The CDR3 has 15 residues.

The sample holds many counts of this clone. This sequence joins TRBV20-1 and TRBJ2-7; tentative D call: TRBD2 (5 bases). Trimming stripped 6 bases from V and 0 bases from J, with 12 bases between. In germline, CDR1 is DFQATT, CDR2 SNEGSKA (reference sequence). The CDR3 runs to 13 residues. The CDR3 loop is CSADTSNSYEQYF. The CDR3, as DNA: TGCAGTGCCGACACTAGTAACTCCTACGAGCAGTACTTC.

This clone was detected many times. The V call is TRBV28, the J call TRBJ2-1, with D unresolved. Germline CDR1 MDHEN, CDR2 SYDVKM. V lost 6 bases and J 7 bases, leaving 13 bases between the germline ends. The CDR3 is 13 residues long. CDR3 sequence reads: CASRLQELNEQFF. CDR3 DNA sequence: TGTGCCAGCAGGCTTCAGGAGTTAAATGAGCAGTTCTTC.

This clone was seen at least ten times. V is TRBV13 and J is TRBJ2-2; the D gene is possibly TRBD1 (5 bases). The length of the CDR3 is 16 residues. The germline V gene has CDR1 PRHDT and CDR2 FYEKMQ (reference sequence). V was pared by 5 bases and J by 3 bases, with 16 bases between. The CDR3 is CASSRSGFEDTGELFF. The CDR3 coding sequence is TGTGCCAGCAGCCGGTCAGGGTTTGAAGACACCGGGGAGCTGTTTTTT.